The 20 T cell receptor beta chains reported below all come from one sample, sequenced in a study of T cell repertoires in cytomegalovirus infection. What these receptors recognize is not known. MiXCR was run by TCRdb on the reads, yielding one entry per CDR3 protein. Of about 740,000 distinct CDR3 sequences listed, around 32% were seen once; the top ten hold about 20%. This specimen consisted of cultured PBMCs, obtained from culture after CMV antigen stimulation. Receptors originate from a human donor in good health (CMV status not recorded). Some clones in this sample may be carry-over from other donors' samples.

This clonotype was counted at least ten times. The chain joins TRBV7-2 to TRBJ1-5; 7 nucleotides agree with TRBD1. Germline lookup yields CDR1 SGHTA and CDR2 FQGNSA. The V and J ends lost 6 bases and 2 bases, in that order; junction bases with no gene match: 4. The CDR3 is 14 residues long. DNA of the CDR3: TGTGCCAGCAGTCAAGACAGGGGCAATCAGCCCCAGCATTTT. Protein: CASSQDRGNQPQHF. The complete variable domain, with remaining parts taken from reference TRBV7-2 and TRBJ1-5, reads GAGVSQSPSNKVTEKGKDVELRCDPISGHTALYWYRQSLGQGLEFLIYFQGNSAPDKSGLPSDRFSAERTGGSVSTLTIQRTQQEDSAVYLCASSQDRGNQPQHFGDGTRLSIL.

This sequence joins TRBV12-3 or TRBV12-4 and TRBJ2-3; D may be TRBD2 (6 bases). The CDR3 spans 14 residues. The ends were cut back, 5 bases at V and 4 bases at J, with 13 bases in the middle. The CDR3 sequence is CASSHRLEADTQYF. CDR3 DNA sequence: TGTGCCAGCAGTCACCGACTAGAGGCAGATACGCAGTATTTT.

The gene calls are TRBV19 and TRBJ2-3; D remains unclear. Germline V lookup: CDR1 LNHDA, CDR2 SQIVND (reference sequence). CDR3 length: 14 residues. V lost 3 bases, J lost 6 bases, and 13 bases lay in between. CDR3 sequence (DNA): TGTGCCAGTAGTATGGGCCCTCCGGTGGATACGCAGTATTTT. Amino acids: CASSMGPPVDTQYF.

The rearrangement links TRBV18 to TRBJ1-1; TRBD1 might be the D (6 bases). CDR3 length: 13 amino acids. V lost 6 bases and J 11 bases, leaving 19 bases between the germline ends. In germline, CDR1 is KGHSH, CDR2 LQKENI. The CDR3 spells CASSPNREAEAFF. The CDR3, as DNA: TGTGCCAGCTCTCCAAACAGGGAGGCCGAGGCTTTCTTT.

In nucleotides, the CDR3 is TGTGCCAGCAGCTTTGGGGAGCTCCAGTACTTC. Its translation: CASSFGELQYF. J is TRBJ2-5 and V is TRBV7-6; TRBD2 is a possible D gene (5 bases). Germline V gives CDR1 SGHVS, CDR2 FNYEAQ. The CDR3 is 11 amino acids. Trimming left V 3 bases short and J 10 bases short, with 9 bases between.

The V gene is TRBV29-1, the J gene TRBJ1-2; TRBD1 might be the D (5 bases). CDR1 and CDR2 (germline): SQVTM, ANQGSEA. Between the trimmed V and J ends, which lost 3 bases and 6 bases, there was a span of 23 bases. The CDR3 totals 16 residues. CDR3 residues: CSVDLAQEGRFDGYTF. The CDR3 DNA follows: TGCAGCGTTGATTTGGCACAGGAAGGTCGTTTCGATGGCTACACCTTC.

CDR3 amino acids: CASSLRASGGKSSYNEQFF. For the CDR3, the DNA is TGTGCCAGCAGCTTAAGAGCTAGCGGGGGGAAGAGCTCCTACAATGAGCAGTTCTTC. The chain links TRBV7-3 to TRBJ2-1; 11 bases line up with TRBD2. CDR1 SGHTA and CDR2 FQGTGA come from the germline V gene. The V segment lost 1 base and the J segment 0 bases; nucleotides outside the gene matches: 8. The CDR3 is 19 amino acids.

This clonotype appeared a few times. The chain joins TRBV29-1 to TRBJ2-3, with 9 bases that match TRBD2. Germline CDR1 and CDR2: SQVTM and ANQGSEA. This CDR3 region has 13 residues. V trimming: 8 bases; J trimming: 2 bases; junction bases outside the gene matches: 5. The CDR3 loop reads CSSSGRNTDTQYF. In DNA, the CDR3 is TGCAGCTCCAGCGGGAGGAACACAGATACGCAGTATTTT.

This clonotype was seen more than once but under ten times. The V and J genes are TRBV12-3 or TRBV12-4 and TRBJ1-4; unclear D gene. The CDR3 has 16 amino acids. Trimming left V 3 bases short and J 2 bases short, with 13 bases between. The CDR3 is CASSFLGSRTNEKLFF. In DNA form, the CDR3 reads TGTGCCAGCAGTTTCTTGGGGAGCCGGACTAATGAAAAACTGTTTTTT.

CDR3 DNA sequence: TGTGCCAGCCAGGGGTCCTCCTACGAGCAGTACTTC. Translated: CASQGSSYEQYF. The V and J genes are TRBV12-3 or TRBV12-4 and TRBJ2-7, with a possible D match to TRBD1 (6 bases). The CDR3 sequence is 12 residues long. V was clipped by 8 bases and J by 0 bases, with 8 bases between them.

This sequence joins TRBV10-3 and TRBJ2-1; D perhaps matches TRBD1 (5 bases). The germline V gene has CDR1 ENHRY and CDR2 SYGVKD. Trimming shortened V by 8 bases and J by 4 bases, and 18 bases separated the two germline ends. The CDR3 spans 15 residues. CDR3 nucleotide sequence: TGTGCCATCGGCACCCGGTCCAAGGGGTACAATGAGCAGTTCTTC. Amino acid sequence: CAIGTRSKGYNEQFF.

This clonotype was seen ten or more times. This chain links TRBV7-4 with TRBJ2-3; the D is unclear. Germline CDR1 and CDR2: SGHVT and SQSDAQ. V lost 1 base, J lost 3 bases, and 17 bases lay in between. This CDR3 has 17 residues. CDR3 protein: CASSLEATGCWTDTQYF. The DNA for the CDR3 is TGTGCCAGCAGCTTAGAAGCGACCGGTTGTTGGACAGATACGCAGTATTTT.

V gene TRBV7-2 combines with J gene TRBJ1-5, with TRBD1 matching over 7 bases. V shed 5 bases and J 6 bases; nucleotides not matched to a gene: 19. Germline V lookup: CDR1 SGHTA, CDR2 FQGNSA. This CDR3 is 18 amino acids long. The CDR3 spells CASSLRQRGRWDPQPQHF. For the CDR3, the DNA is TGTGCCAGCAGCCTTAGGCAGAGGGGGCGTTGGGATCCTCAGCCCCAGCATTTT.

This chain links TRBV7-9 with TRBJ2-5; tentatively, D is TRBD2 (6 bases). The CDR3 covers 14 residues. The germline V gene has CDR1 SEHNR and CDR2 FQNEAQ (reference sequence). V lost 5 bases and J lost 2, with 12 bases in between. CDR3 nucleotides: TGTGCCAGCAGCCGGGGGATCCGGCAAGAGACCCAGTACTTC. It translates to CASSRGIRQETQYF.

The chain joins TRBV30 to TRBJ1-1; no reliable D call. Germline V CDR1 and CDR2: GTSNPN, SVGIG (reference sequence). This CDR3 has 13 amino acids. V was clipped by 1 base and J by 0 bases, with 6 bases between them. The CDR3 DNA is TGTGCCTGGAGTGAAGACATGAACACTGAAGCTTTCTTT. Translating gives CAWSEDMNTEAFF. Supplemented by reference TRBV30 and TRBJ1-1, the full variable domain reads SQTIHQWPATLVQPVGSPLSLECTVEGTSNPNLYWYRQAAGRGLQLLFYSVGIGQISSEVPQNLSASRPQDRQFILSSKKLLLSDSGFYLCAWSEDMNTEAFFGQGTRLTVV.

The chain links TRBV18 to TRBJ2-1; D possibly corresponds to TRBD2 (5 bases). Germline loops: CDR1 KGHSH, CDR2 LQKENI. V shed 10 bases and J shed 6 bases, with 16 bases lying between them. The CDR3 loop spans 13 amino acids. CDR3 sequence (DNA): TGTGCCACCTCCGGACTGTCGCTCAATGAGCAGTTCTTC. It specifies CATSGLSLNEQFF.

The rearrangement uses TRBV6-6 and TRBJ2-7, with 7 bases matching TRBD1. V lost 6 bases and J lost 9; bases outside the gene matches: 11. The germline gives CDR1 MNHNY, CDR2 SVGAGI (reference sequence). The CDR3 is made up of 13 amino acids. This CDR3 reads CASSSTQGNGQYF. CDR3 in DNA: TGTGCCAGCAGCTCAACACAGGGGAACGGGCAGTACTTC.

The chain combines TRBV20-1 with TRBJ1-5; D might be TRBD1 (5 bases). CDR3 length equals 13 residues. V was shortened by 6 bases and J by 2 bases, with 11 bases between the two germline ends. CDR1 is DFQATT and CDR2 is SNEGSKA in the germline V gene (reference sequence). The CDR3 DNA reads as TGCAGTGCCCAGGGTTGGGGCAATCAGCCCCAGCATTTT. It is translated as CSAQGWGNQPQHF.

The V call is TRBV20-1, the J call TRBJ2-7; TRBD1 agrees at 8 bases. This CDR3 contains 15 residues. Per the germline V gene, CDR1 is DFQATT and CDR2 is SNEGSKA (reference sequence). J gave up 1 base and V 5 bases, and 10 bases lay outside the gene matches. CDR3 DNA: TGCAGTGCTCCCCGGCCGGACAGGGAGTCCTACGAGCAGTACTTC. Its protein is CSAPRPDRESYEQYF.

This clonotype was seen a handful of times. The gene calls are TRBV4-3 and TRBJ2-1; 8 bases fit TRBD2. From germline, CDR1 is LGHNA and CDR2 YSLEER. The CDR3 contains 16 residues. With 1 base clipped from V and 3 bases from J, the junction kept 5 bases outside the gene matches. CDR3 protein: CASSQGSGTLYNEQFF. The CDR3 nucleotides read TGCGCCAGCAGCCAAGGTAGCGGGACACTCTACAATGAGCAGTTCTTC.